The rows below give T cell receptor beta chains drawn from one sample of a study of cytomegalovirus exposure and HLA in healthy donors. Profiling relied on immunoSEQ multiplex PCR, and the TCRdb table lists in-frame clones only, not all of them. This sample yields 200,000 to 250,000 clones, of which less than 85% are seen a single time; 0.63% belongs to the top ten. Sequences were obtained from PBMCs. These receptors were taken from a man aged 18-30 years in good health and CMV-seronegative. Each CDR3 is given with its conserved first and last residue. A D gene is named only where the DNA matches it firmly. Only part of the rows carry a size: once, few, many, or a class if the clone is expanded.

j_call cdr3_length v_call clone_size d_call cdr3_nt cdr3_aa
TRBJ1-3 15 TRBV5-1 NA NA TGCGCCAGCAGCTTATGGGGGGACTCTGGAAACACCATATATTTT CASSLWGDSGNTIYF
TRBJ1-3 14 TRBV19 NA NA TGTGCCAGCAAGGGGACTCACTCTGGAAACACCATATATTTT CASKGTHSGNTIYF
TRBJ1-2 13 TRBV7-8 NA NA TGTGCCAGCAGCTTAGATCCGGGGAACGGCTACACCTTC CASSLDPGNGYTF
TRBJ2-7 15 TRBV5-1 NA NA TGCGCCAGCAGCCCTCGAAGGACAGATACCTACGAGCAGTACTTC CASSPRRTDTYEQYF
TRBJ2-1 12 TRBV30 NA NA TGTGCCTGGAGTGTAAGCGGAAATGAGCAGTTCTTC CAWSVSGNEQFF
TRBJ2-7 18 TRBV15 NA TRBD1 TGTGCCACCACCTCAACAATTAAACGGACAGGGAAGTCCCACGAGCAGTACTTC CATTSTIKRTGKSHEQYF
TRBJ2-7 15 TRBV6-5 NA NA TGTGCCAGCAGTTACTCGATTCAGGGTAGCAACGAGCAGTACTTC CASSYSIQGSNEQYF
TRBJ1-2 15 TRBV5-1 NA TRBD1 TGCGCCAGCAGCTCGATTCTTCAGGGGGCCAGTGGCTACACCTTC CASSSILQGASGYTF
TRBJ2-3 14 TRBV4-1 NA TRBD1 TGCGCCAGCAGCCAAGCCAGGGGGTTAGATACGCAGTATTTT CASSQARGLDTQYF
TRBJ1-2 13 TRBV25-1 once NA TGTGCCAGCGGGGCCAGGGGAAGAAATGGCTACACCTTC CASGARGRNGYTF
TRBJ2-7 12 TRBV5-3 NA NA TGTGCCAGAAGCTTGGCGGTTTACGAGCAGTACTTC CARSLAVYEQYF
TRBJ2-3 15 TRBV11-3 NA NA TGTGCCAGCAGCTTAGATAGTACTTGGGGCGCGGCGCAGTATTTT CASSLDSTWGAAQYF
TRBJ2-1 15 TRBV5-1 NA TRBD2 TGCGCCAGCAGCCCGACTAGCGGGAGGGCCTCAGGGCAGTTCTTC CASSPTSGRASGQFF
TRBJ1-4 17 TRBV30 NA TRBD1 TGTGCCTGGAGTTCATTCCCAGGGGGCGCTGCTAATGAAAAACTGTTTTTT CAWSSFPGGAANEKLFF
TRBJ1-5 18 TRBV28 NA TRBD1 TGTGCCAGCAGCCCACCCCTTTATGGGACAGGGGATGCTCAGCCCCAGCATTTT CASSPPLYGTGDAQPQHF
TRBJ1-1 14 TRBV5-1 NA NA TGCGCCAGCAGCTTGCGAGATTTGAACACTGAAGCTTTCTTT CASSLRDLNTEAFF
TRBJ2-6 15 TRBV6-1 few NA TGTGCCAGCAGTGAAGACAGCTCTGGGGCCAACGTCCTGACTTTC CASSEDSSGANVLTF
TRBJ1-1 15 TRBV10-1 NA NA TGCGCCAGCAGTGAGTCTGGGGGGGAGAATACTGAAGCTTTCTTT CASSESGGENTEAFF
TRBJ2-5 17 TRBV11-2 NA TRBD2 TGTGCCAGCAGCTTGGGACTAGCGGGAGACGGGAGAGAGACCCAGTACTTC CASSLGLAGDGRETQYF
TRBJ1-2 14 TRBV7-2 NA NA TGTGCCAGCAGCTTAGCCCCCGGACTTTATGGCTACACCTTC CASSLAPGLYGYTF
TRBJ1-2 13 TRBV2 few NA TGTGCCAGCAGTGAGGCAGGGATATATGGCTACACCTTC CASSEAGIYGYTF
TRBJ1-3 13 TRBV10-3 NA TRBD1 TGTGCCATCAGGGGGACAGGGGGGGACACCATATATTTT CAIRGTGGDTIYF
TRBJ2-6 16 TRBV28 few NA TGTGCCAGCAGTTTTAGACCTAGCGCTGGGGCCAACGTCCTGACTTTC CASSFRPSAGANVLTF
TRBJ1-2 15 TRBV28 NA TRBD1 TGTGCCAGCAGTTTTGGGGGACAGGGTGGCTATGGCTACACCTTC CASSFGGQGGYGYTF
TRBJ2-1 16 TRBV7-9 NA TRBD2 TGTGCCAGCAGCCCTATAGCGGGTCACTCCTACAATGAGCAGTTCTTC CASSPIAGHSYNEQFF
TRBJ2-7 16 TRBV5-6 NA TRBD2 TGTGCCAGCAGCTTTACGGCGGGAGTGAGCTCCTACGAGCAGTACTTC CASSFTAGVSSYEQYF
TRBJ2-7 13 TRBV5-5 NA NA TGTGCCAGCAGCGTAGAGCTGACCTACGAGCAGTACTTC CASSVELTYEQYF
TRBJ2-1 14 TRBV4-1 once TRBD2 TGCGCCAGCAGCCAAGGACTAGCGAGGAATGAGCAGTTCTTC CASSQGLARNEQFF
TRBJ2-7 15 TRBV11-1 NA TRBD2 TGTGCCAGCAGCAAGGGACTAGCGGGAGCAGTAGAGCAGTACTTC CASSKGLAGAVEQYF
TRBJ2-1 14 TRBV6-5 few TRBD2 TGTGCCAGCACCCGTGGCGGGAGTTGGAATGAGCAGTTCTTC CASTRGGSWNEQFF
TRBJ1-3 15 TRBV6-5 NA NA TGTGCCAGCAGCCCCCTGGGGGGAACTGGAAACACCATATATTTT CASSPLGGTGNTIYF
TRBJ2-6 16 TRBV9 few TRBD1 TGTGCCAGCAGCGTTCGGACAGGGACTGGGGCCAACGTCCTGACTTTC CASSVRTGTGANVLTF
TRBJ2-7 14 TRBV28 once TRBD2 TGTGCCAGCAGCCTGGGGGACTACTACTACGAGCAGTACTTC CASSLGDYYYEQYF
TRBJ1-1 16 TRBV7-9 NA NA TGTTCCAGCAGCTCTCCCTTCGGGTACACTAACACTGAAGCTTTCTTT CSSSSPFGYTNTEAFF
TRBJ1-2 13 TRBV6-1 NA NA TGTGCCAGCAGTGGACAGATGAACTATGGCTACACCTTC CASSGQMNYGYTF
TRBJ1-5 13 TRBV30 NA TRBD1 TGTGCCTGCGCCGGACAGGGGAATCAGCCCCAGCATTTT CACAGQGNQPQHF
TRBJ2-3 15 TRBV27 NA TRBD1 TGTGCCAGCAGCAGCCGGGACAGACCGTGGAGAACGCAGTATTTT CASSSRDRPWRTQYF
TRBJ2-3 15 TRBV7-8 NA TRBD2 TGTGCCAGCAGCATACTAGCGGCAAGCACAGATACGCAGTATTTT CASSILAASTDTQYF
TRBJ2-3 15 TRBV7-9 NA TRBD2 TGTGCCACTTCTGGGACTAGCGGTAGCACAGATACGCAGTATTTT CATSGTSGSTDTQYF
TRBJ2-7 14 TRBV6-1 few NA TGTGCCAGCAGGATCACTTCGGGTTACTACGAGCAGTACTTC CASRITSGYYEQYF